This T cell receptor beta chain was sequenced for a study of T cells in Graves' hyperthyroidism and ophthalmopathy. The ends were cut back, 4 bases at V and 4 bases at J, with 16 bases in the middle. Germline CDR1 reads DFQATT; CDR2 reads SNEGSKA (reference sequence). The CDR3 extends over 14 amino acids. This clonotype has a single count. Amplified TCR beta CDR3 regions derived from RNA transcripts. First-round RT-PCR of the TCR CDR3 relied on the HTBI primer set. TCRdb fed the multiplex PCR reads into MiXCR, producing one record per CDR3 protein. In the table there are approximately 500,000 distinct CDR3 sequences, around 46% of which are singletons.

This TCR was sampled from a woman aged 18-29 years with Graves' hyperthyroidism. The sample consisted of peripheral blood or thyroid tissue (not recorded which). This sequence joins TRBV20-1 and TRBJ1-2; tentatively, D is TRBD1 (5 bases). The CDR3: CSAIDSPTAYGYTF. The CDR3 DNA reads as TGCAGTGCTATAGACTCCCCGACAGCCTATGGCTACACCTTC.